Sequencing of this T cell receptor (beta chain) was carried out in a study of kidney transplant recipient with SARS-CoV-2 infection. Each CDR3 protein gets one entry after TCRdb re-called the reads with MiXCR. The profile covers roughly 230,000 distinct CDR3 sequences, with 25% to 35% appearing a single time and about 7% taken by the ten largest. This CDR3 has 18 residues. V trimming: 4 bases; J trimming: 3 bases; junction bases outside the gene matches: 15. CDR1 is DFQATT and CDR2 is SNEGSKA in the germline V gene (reference sequence). In its sample, this clonotype was seen many times. The source of this sequence is a young adult male patient who had COVID-19 and was a kidney transplant recipient. The graft donor may have contributed some T cells. The chain recombines TRBV20-1 with TRBJ2-5; 12 bases are shared with TRBD2. Sequencing was performed on a blood sample, taken at baseline and on approximately day 120 from a kidney transplant recipient. The CDR3 DNA sequence: TGCAGTGCTACCACGGGGGCCGTCGGACTAGCGGGAAAAGAGACCCAGTACTTC. Translation: CSATTGAVGLAGKETQYF.